This T cell receptor beta chain was obtained from a study of shared clonotypes between healthy human individuals. Source study methods: Junction-only sequences produced by ImmunoSEQ had no quality scores, so filtering differed. Assay: immunoSEQ multiplex PCR; the TCRdb copy retains only in-frame clones and omits some. Clone size and the V and J calls come from that table; the DNA yielded D and trimming. Here the sample spans about 680,000 clones, about two thirds being singletons. This CDR3 is built from 15 residues. Looked up from germline, CDR1 is MDHEN and CDR2 is SYDVKM. With 3 bases removed from V and 6 bases from J, the gap between germline ends came to 17 bases. Concerning this clone: What it binds is not known.

Study-wide results and caveats: In contrast to clonotypes shared by all four donors, non-shared clonotypes had lower generation probabilities.

The chain employs TRBV28 and TRBJ1-2, with a weak D call TRBD1 (6 bases). This TCR was sampled from a woman aged 30 to 39 in good health. Input material: memory CD4+ T cells sorted from blood. Subset given: CD45RA-negative fraction. CDR3 sequence reads: CASSLFGGAGHGYTF. CDR3 bases: TGTGCCAGCAGTTTGTTTGGGGGCGCGGGCCATGGCTACACCTTC.